This TCR beta chain was profiled in a study of blood T cells in healthy people across ages. This clonotype was picked up a small number of times. A second PCR of 7 to 11 cycles used a sample-barcoded 5' primer and a J-beta primer mix. One entry per CDR3 protein results from TCRdb running MiXCR on the 5' RACE reads. The sample shows almost 550,000 distinct CDR3 sequences, less than 25% of them seen only once. Another study also made use of these data, one on T cells of mothers and their children.

The sequence was collected from a boy aged 5-17 years in good health. The sequenced material came from blood.

The CDR3 sequence is CASSGTGTVDTYEQYF. The CDR3 DNA reads TGTGCCAGCAGTGGCACAGGGACAGTTGATACCTACGAGCAGTACTTC. The chain is built from TRBV28 and TRBJ2-7; 7 nucleotides line up with TRBD1. This CDR3 comprises 16 residues. Germline V lookup: CDR1 MDHEN, CDR2 SYDVKM. V gave up 5 bases and J gave up 2 bases; unmatched junction bases: 12.